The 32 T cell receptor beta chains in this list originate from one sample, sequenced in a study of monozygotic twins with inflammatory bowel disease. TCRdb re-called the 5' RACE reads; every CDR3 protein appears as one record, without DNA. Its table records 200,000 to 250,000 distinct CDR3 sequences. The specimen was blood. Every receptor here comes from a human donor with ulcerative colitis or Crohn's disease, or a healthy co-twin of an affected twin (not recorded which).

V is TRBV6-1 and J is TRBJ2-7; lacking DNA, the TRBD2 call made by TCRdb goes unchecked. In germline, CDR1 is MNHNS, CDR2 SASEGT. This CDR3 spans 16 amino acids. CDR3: CASREVWEGVSYEQYF.

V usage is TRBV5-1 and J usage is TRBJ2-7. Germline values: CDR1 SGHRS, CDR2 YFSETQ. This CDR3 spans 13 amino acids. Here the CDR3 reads CASSLVSRLEQYF.

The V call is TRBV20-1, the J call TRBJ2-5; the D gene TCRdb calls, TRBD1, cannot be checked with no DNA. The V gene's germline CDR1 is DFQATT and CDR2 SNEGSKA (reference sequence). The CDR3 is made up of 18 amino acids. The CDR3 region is CSARVSGLQTGSLETQYF.

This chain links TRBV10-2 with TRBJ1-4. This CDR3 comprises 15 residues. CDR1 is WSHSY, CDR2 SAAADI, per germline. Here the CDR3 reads CASSPGRGRAEKLFF.

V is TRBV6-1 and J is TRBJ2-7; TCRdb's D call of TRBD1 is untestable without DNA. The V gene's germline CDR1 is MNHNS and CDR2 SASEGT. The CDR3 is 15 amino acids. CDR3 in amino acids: CASSQQRQAPYEQYF.

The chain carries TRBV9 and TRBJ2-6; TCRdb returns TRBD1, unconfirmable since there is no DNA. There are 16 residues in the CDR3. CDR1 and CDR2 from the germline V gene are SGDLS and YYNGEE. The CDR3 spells CASSVDSSAGANVLTF.

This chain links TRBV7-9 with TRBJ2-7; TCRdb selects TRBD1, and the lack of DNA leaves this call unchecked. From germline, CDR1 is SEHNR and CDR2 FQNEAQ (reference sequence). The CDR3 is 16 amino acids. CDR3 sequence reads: CASSSFEGQGAYEQYF.

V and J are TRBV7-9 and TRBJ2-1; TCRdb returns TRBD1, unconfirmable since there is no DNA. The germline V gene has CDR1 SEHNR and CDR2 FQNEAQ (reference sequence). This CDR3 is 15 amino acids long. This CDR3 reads CASSRGPGGYNEQFF. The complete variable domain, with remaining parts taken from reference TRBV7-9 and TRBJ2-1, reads DTGVSQNPRHKITKRGQNVTFRCDPISEHNRLYWYRQTLGQGPEFLTYFQNEAQLEKSRLLSDRFSAERPKGSFSTLEIQRTEQGDSAMYLCASSRGPGGYNEQFFGPGTRLTVL.

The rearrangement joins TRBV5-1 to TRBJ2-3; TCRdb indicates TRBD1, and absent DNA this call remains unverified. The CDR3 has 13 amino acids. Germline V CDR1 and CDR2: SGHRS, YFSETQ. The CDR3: CASSPAPTDTQYF. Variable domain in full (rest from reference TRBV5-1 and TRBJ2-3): KAGVTQTPRYLIKTRGQQVTLSCSPISGHRSVSWYQQTPGQGLQFLFEYFSETQRNKGNFPGRFSGRQFSNSRSEMNVSTLELGDSALYLCASSPAPTDTQYFGPGTRLTVL.

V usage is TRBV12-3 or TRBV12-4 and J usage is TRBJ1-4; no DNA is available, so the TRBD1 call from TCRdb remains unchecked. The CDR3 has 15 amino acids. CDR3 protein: CASSSPDREGGKLFF.

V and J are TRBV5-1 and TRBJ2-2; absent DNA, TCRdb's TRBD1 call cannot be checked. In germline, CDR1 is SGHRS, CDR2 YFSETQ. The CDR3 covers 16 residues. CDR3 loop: CASSRDRDRVTGELFF.

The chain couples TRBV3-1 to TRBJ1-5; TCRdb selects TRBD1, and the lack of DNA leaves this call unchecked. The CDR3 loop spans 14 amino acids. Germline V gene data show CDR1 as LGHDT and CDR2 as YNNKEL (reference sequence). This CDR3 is CASSQGWDDQPQHF.

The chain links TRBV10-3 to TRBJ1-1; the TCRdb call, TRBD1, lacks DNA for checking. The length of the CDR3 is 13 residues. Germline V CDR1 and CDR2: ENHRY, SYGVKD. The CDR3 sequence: CAISERGNPEAFF.

Here the CDR3 reads CSAAPGGETQYF. This sequence joins TRBV29-1 and TRBJ2-5; checking the TCRdb D call of TRBD1 is not possible without DNA. Germline CDR1 SQVTM, CDR2 ANQGSEA. The CDR3 consists of 12 residues.

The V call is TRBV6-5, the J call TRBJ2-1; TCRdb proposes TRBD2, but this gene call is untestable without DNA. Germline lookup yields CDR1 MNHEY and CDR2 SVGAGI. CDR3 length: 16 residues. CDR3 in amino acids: CASSSHLAGSYNEQFF.

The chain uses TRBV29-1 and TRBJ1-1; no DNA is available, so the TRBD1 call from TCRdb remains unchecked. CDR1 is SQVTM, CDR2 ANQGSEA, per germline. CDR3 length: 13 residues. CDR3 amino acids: CSGDRGYGTEAFF.

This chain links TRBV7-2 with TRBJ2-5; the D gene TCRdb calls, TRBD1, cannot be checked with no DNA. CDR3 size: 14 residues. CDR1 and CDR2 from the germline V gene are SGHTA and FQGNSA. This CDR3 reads CASSPPGQGSTQYF.

The CDR3 reads CASSSDRGLGEAFF. V gene TRBV5-1 combines with J gene TRBJ1-1. CDR3 length: 14 amino acids. The germline CDR1 and CDR2 sequences are SGHRS and YFSETQ.

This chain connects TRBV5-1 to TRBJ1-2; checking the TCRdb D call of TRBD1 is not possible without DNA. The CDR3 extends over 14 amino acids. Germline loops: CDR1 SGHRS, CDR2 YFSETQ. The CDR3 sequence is CASSGRDRVYGYTF.

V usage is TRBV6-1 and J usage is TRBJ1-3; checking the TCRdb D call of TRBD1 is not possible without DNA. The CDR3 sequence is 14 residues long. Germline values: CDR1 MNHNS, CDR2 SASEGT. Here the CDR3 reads CASSKGGEGNTIYF.

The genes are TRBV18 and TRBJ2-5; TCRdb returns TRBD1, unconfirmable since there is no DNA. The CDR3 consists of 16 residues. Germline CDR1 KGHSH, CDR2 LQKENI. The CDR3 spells CASSQWDRENLETQYF.

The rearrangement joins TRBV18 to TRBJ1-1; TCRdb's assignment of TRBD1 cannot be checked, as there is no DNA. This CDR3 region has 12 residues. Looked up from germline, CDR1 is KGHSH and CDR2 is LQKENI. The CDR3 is CASSPDRIGAFF.

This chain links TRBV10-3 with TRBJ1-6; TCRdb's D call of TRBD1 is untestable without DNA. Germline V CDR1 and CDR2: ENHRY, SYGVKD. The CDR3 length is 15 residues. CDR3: CASRRDPELRSPLHF.

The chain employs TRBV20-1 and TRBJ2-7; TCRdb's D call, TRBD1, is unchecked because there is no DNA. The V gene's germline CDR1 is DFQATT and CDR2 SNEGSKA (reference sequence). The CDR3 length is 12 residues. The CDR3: CSAGQTPYEQYF.

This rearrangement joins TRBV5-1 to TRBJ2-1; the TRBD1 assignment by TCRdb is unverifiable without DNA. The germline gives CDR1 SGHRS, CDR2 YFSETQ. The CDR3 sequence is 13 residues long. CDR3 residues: CASSSPGVNEQFF.

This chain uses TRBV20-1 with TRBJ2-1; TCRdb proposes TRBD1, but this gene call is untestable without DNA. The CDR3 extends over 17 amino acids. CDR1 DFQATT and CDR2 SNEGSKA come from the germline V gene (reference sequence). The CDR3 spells CSARDRGTAKNYNEQFF.

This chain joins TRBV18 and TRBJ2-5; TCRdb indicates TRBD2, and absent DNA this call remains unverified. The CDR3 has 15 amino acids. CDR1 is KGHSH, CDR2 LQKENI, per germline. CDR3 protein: CASSPIKAGQETQYF.

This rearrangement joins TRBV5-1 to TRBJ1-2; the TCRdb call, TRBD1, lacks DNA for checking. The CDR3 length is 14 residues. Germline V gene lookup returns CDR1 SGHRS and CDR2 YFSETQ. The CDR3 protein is CASSLDRVRYGYTF.

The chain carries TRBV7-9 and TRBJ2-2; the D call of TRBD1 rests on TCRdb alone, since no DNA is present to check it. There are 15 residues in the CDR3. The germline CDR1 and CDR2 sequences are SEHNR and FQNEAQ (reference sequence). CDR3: CASSNRGRGTGELFF.

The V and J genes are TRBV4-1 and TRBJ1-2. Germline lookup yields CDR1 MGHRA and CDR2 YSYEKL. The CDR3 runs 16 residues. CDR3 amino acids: CASSQGEGPTYYGYTF.

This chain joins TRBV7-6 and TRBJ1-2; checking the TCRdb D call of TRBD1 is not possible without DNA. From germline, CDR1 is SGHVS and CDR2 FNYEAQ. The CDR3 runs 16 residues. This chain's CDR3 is CASTLEAGPLDYGYTF.

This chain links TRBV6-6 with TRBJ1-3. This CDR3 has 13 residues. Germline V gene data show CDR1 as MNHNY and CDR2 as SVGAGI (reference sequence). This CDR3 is CASSYGYGNTIYF.